The source of this T cell receptor beta chain is a study of blood T cell repertoires in COVID-19. The V gene end was trimmed by 4 bases and the J gene end by 5 bases; junction bases not matched to a gene: 5. The CDR3 has 13 residues. Germline CDR1 SQVTM, CDR2 ANQGSEA. Per the original methods: Reference gene primer amplification in the assay estimated nucleated cell counts. Clones were read by immunoSEQ multiplex PCR, and TCRdb kept only the in-frame ones, dropping some. V and J calls and clone size are those listed in that table; D and trimming were worked out from the DNA. The top ten hold 3.1% of the sample, which has more than 95,000 clones, 70% to 90% seen once.

This chain uses TRBV29-1 with TRBJ2-7; 10 bases agree with TRBD1. This TCR came from a man in his fifties in a cohort sampled during active COVID-19. Source material: peripheral blood. The CDR3 DNA is TGCAGCGTTGGGACAGGGGGAGGGGACGAGCAGTACTTC. Translation: CSVGTGGGDEQYF.